The 17 T cell receptor beta chains listed next were all sequenced from one sample in a study of a mutant IDH1 vaccine in newly diagnosed glioma. Indicated time point: week 11, during vaccination. Alongside topical imiquimod, each dose of vaccine comprised 300 ug of mutant IDH1 20-mer peptide. For these TCRs, the target antigens are not known. The table came from immunoSEQ multiplex PCR; TCRdb's copy has only in-frame clones and leaves some out. Of about 64,000 clones in the sample, about 88% were seen once. The starting material was PBMCs, obtained from a glioma patient whose treatment included an IDH1 peptide vaccine. The receptors come from a woman aged 45-60 years with glioma.

The genes are TRBV9 and TRBJ1-5; 9 bases align to TRBD1. V lost 0 bases, J lost 6 bases, and 4 bases stayed unmatched. The CDR3 extends over 15 amino acids. Germline assignment: CDR1 SGDLS and CDR2 YYNGEE. The CDR3 sequence: CASSVEDRGGQPQHF. CDR3 DNA: TGTGCCAGCAGCGTAGAGGACAGGGGAGGTCAGCCCCAGCATTTT.

This chain links TRBV7-2 with TRBJ1-6, with D possibly TRBD1 on 5 matching bases. CDR3 length: 16 residues. Germline V gene data show CDR1 as SGHTA and CDR2 as FQGNSA. Trimming removed 1 base from V and 6 bases from J, with 13 bases in between. CDR3 region: CASSLGSAGSNSPLHF. Here the CDR3 DNA reads TGTGCCAGCAGCTTAGGTAGTGCAGGGTCTAATTCACCCCTCCACTTT.

The gene calls are TRBV7-6 and TRBJ1-2; TRBD1 aligns across 8 bases. V trimming: 2 bases; J trimming: 7 bases; junction bases outside the gene matches: 6. The germline CDR1 and CDR2 sequences are SGHVS and FNYEAQ. The CDR3 spans 14 residues. CDR3 DNA: TGTGCCAGCAGCTTATATGGGACAGGCTCTGGCTACACCTTC. This translates into CASSLYGTGSGYTF.

V is TRBV4-1 and J is TRBJ1-1; D may be TRBD1 (5 bases). Trimming pared 7 bases from V and 1 base from J, leaving 13 bases between. This CDR3 contains 14 residues. The germline V gene encodes CDR1 MGHRA and CDR2 YSYEKL. The CDR3 is CASNPGRSNTEAFF. In DNA form, the CDR3 reads TGCGCCAGCAACCCGGGACGCTCGAACACTGAAGCTTTCTTT.

The chain couples TRBV23-1 to TRBJ1-1; no definite D call. TRBV23-1 is an ORF; its function is uncertain. V lost 2 bases, J lost 10 bases, and 26 bases lay in between. This CDR3 region has 17 residues. As DNA, the CDR3 is TGCGCCAGCAGTCAACTTCGCGCTCGGGCACCCCATCCGGGAGCTTTCTTT. This encodes CASSQLRARAPHPGAFF.

The chain carries TRBV5-1 and TRBJ2-6; D is tentatively TRBD1 or TRBD2 (5 bases each). Germline values: CDR1 SGHRS, CDR2 YFSETQ. Trimming removed 3 bases at V and 4 bases at J, with 11 bases between. The CDR3 loop spans 15 amino acids. Here the CDR3 DNA reads TGCGCCAGCAGCTCCCTAGGGGACGGGGCCAACGTCCTGACTTTC. Translating gives CASSSLGDGANVLTF.

The V gene is TRBV7-6, the J gene TRBJ1-4, with 8 positions matching TRBD1. V trimming: 5 bases; J trimming: 3 bases; junction bases outside the gene matches: 2. CDR3 length: 14 residues. The V gene's germline CDR1 is SGHVS and CDR2 FNYEAQ. DNA of the CDR3: TGTGCCAGCAGCCCGACAGGGGCTAATGAAAAACTGTTTTTT. The encoded protein is CASSPTGANEKLFF. Supplemented by reference TRBV7-6 and TRBJ1-4, the full variable domain reads GAGVSQSPRYKVTKRGQDVALRCDPISGHVSLYWYRQALGQGPEFLTYFNYEAQQDKSGLPNDRFSAERPEGSISTLTIQRTEQRDSAMYRCASSPTGANEKLFFGSGTQLSVL.

The chain recombines TRBV6-1 with TRBJ1-5; unclear D gene. CDR3 length equals 13 residues. The V gene lost 2 bases and the J gene lost 7 bases, with 9 bases spanning the gap. Germline V CDR1 and CDR2: MNHNS, SASEGT. CDR3 sequence: CASSELLGQPQHF. Here the CDR3 DNA reads TGTGCCAGCAGTGAACTACTAGGGCAGCCCCAGCATTTT.

J is TRBJ2-4 and V is TRBV25-1; weak D call: TRBD2 (5 bases). The CDR3 loop spans 11 amino acids. V was trimmed by 0 bases and J by 16 bases, leaving 10 bases between them. Germline CDR1 reads MGHDK; CDR2 reads SYGVNS. The chain's CDR3 is CASSEYGVFYF. For the CDR3, the DNA is TGTGCCAGCAGTGAATACGGGGTTTTCTACTTC. The whole variable domain, remainder taken from reference TRBV25-1 and TRBJ2-4, is EADIYQTPRYLVIGTGKKITLECSQTMGHDKMYWYQQDPGMELHLIHYSYGVNSTEKGDLSSESTVSRIRTEHFPLTLESARPSHTSQYLCASSEYGVFYFGAGTRLSVL.

This clone was recorded once. The chain employs TRBV7-7 and TRBJ2-5; no clear D gene. This CDR3 spans 14 amino acids. Germline V gene lookup returns CDR1 SSHAT and CDR2 FNYEAQ (reference sequence). Trimming pared 1 base from V and 2 bases from J, leaving 8 bases between. CDR3 loop: CASSLVGKQETQYF. The CDR3 DNA sequence: TGTGCCAGCAGCTTAGTGGGCAAACAAGAGACCCAGTACTTC.

This chain uses TRBV7-9 with TRBJ1-1, with TRBD1 matching 7 bases. Per the germline V gene, CDR1 is SEHNR and CDR2 is FQNEAQ (reference sequence). Unmatched junction bases numbered 6, after V lost 2 bases and J lost 9 bases. This CDR3 contains 13 residues. The CDR3, as DNA: TGTGCCAGCAGCTTAAACAGGGGAGAGCAAGCTTTCTTT. Protein: CASSLNRGEQAFF.

J is TRBJ2-7 and V is TRBV28; tentatively, D is TRBD1 (5 bases). V lost 5 bases, J lost 0 bases, and 11 bases lay in between. The CDR3 totals 14 residues. The germline CDR1 and CDR2 sequences are MDHEN and SYDVKM. The CDR3 bases are TGTGCCAGCAGTCGAATCGACAGCTCCTACGAGCAGTACTTC. Its protein product is CASSRIDSSYEQYF.

The gene calls are TRBV6-1 and TRBJ2-7; tentative D call: TRBD1 (5 bases). The CDR3 covers 15 residues. The germline CDR1 and CDR2 sequences are MNHNS and SASEGT. Trimming pared 2 bases from V and 4 bases from J, leaving 15 bases between. The CDR3 region has the DNA TGTGCCAGCAGTGAACGTGGCCAGGGCCTATACGAGCAGTACTTC. Translation gives CASSERGQGLYEQYF.

This clone was counted a few times. The chain joins TRBV6-4 to TRBJ2-3; 15 bases align to TRBD2. The CDR3 is made up of 17 amino acids. The V segment lost 0 bases and the J segment 5 bases; nucleotides outside the gene matches: 3. Germline CDR1 reads MRHNA; CDR2 reads SNTAGT. The CDR3 spells CASSDSGTSGGIDTQYF. The DNA of the CDR3 is TGTGCCAGCAGTGACTCGGGGACTAGCGGGGGGATAGATACGCAGTATTTT.

The rearrangement uses TRBV6-1 and TRBJ1-1; no definite D call. The V gene lost 1 base and the J gene lost 5 bases, with 14 bases spanning the gap. Germline assignment: CDR1 MNHNS and CDR2 SASEGT. The length of the CDR3 is 15 residues. In DNA form, the CDR3 reads TGTGCCAGCAGTGAAGTCGTGACCCCGAGGACTGAAGCTTTCTTT. Protein: CASSEVVTPRTEAFF.

This clone has only one observation. The chain combines TRBV27 with TRBJ1-1, with a weak D call TRBD1 (5 bases). This CDR3 comprises 13 residues. The germline V and J ends were trimmed by 2 bases and 3 bases, with 7 bases remaining between them. Per germline, CDR1 MNHEY and CDR2 SMNVEV (reference sequence). The DNA of the CDR3 is TGTGCCAGCAGTTTAACGGGGGACACTGAAGCTTTCTTT. It is translated as CASSLTGDTEAFF.

This rearrangement joins TRBV19 to TRBJ1-2, with 10 bases aligning to TRBD1. Trimming cost V 7 bases and J 8 bases; bases outside gene matches: 16. The CDR3 is 16 amino acids. Germline V gene lookup returns CDR1 LNHDA and CDR2 SQIVND (reference sequence). This chain's CDR3 is CASTTTAGGQGDGYTF. The DNA of the CDR3 is TGTGCCAGTACCACCACGGCCGGTGGACAGGGGGACGGCTACACCTTC. The full variable domain, in which reference TRBV19 and TRBJ1-2 provide the parts outside the CDR3, is DGGITQSPKYLFRKEGQNVTLSCEQNLNHDAMYWYRQDPGQGLRLIYYSQIVNDFQKGDIAEGYSVSREKKESFPLTVTSAQKNPTAFYLCASTTTAGGQGDGYTFGSGTRLTVV.